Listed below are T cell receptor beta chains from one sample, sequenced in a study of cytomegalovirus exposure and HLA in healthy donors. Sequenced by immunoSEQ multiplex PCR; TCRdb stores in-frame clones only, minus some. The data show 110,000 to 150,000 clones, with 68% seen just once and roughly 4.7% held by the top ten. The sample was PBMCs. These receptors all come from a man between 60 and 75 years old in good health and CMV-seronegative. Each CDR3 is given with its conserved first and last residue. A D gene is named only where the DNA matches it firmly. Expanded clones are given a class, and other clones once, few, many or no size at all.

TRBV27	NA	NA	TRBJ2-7	CASSLWGQQYEQYF	TGTGCCAGCAGTTTATGGGGACAACAGTACGAGCAGTACTTC
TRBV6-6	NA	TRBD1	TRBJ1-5	CASRGRGQGAHQPQHF	TGTGCCAGCAGGGGCAGGGGACAGGGGGCACATCAGCCCCAGCATTTT
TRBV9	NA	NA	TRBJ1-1	CASSVGHRSNTEAFF	TGTGCCAGCAGCGTAGGTCACAGATCGAACACTGAAGCTTTCTTT
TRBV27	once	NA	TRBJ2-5	CASSFGWREETQYF	TGTGCCAGCAGTTTCGGGTGGAGGGAAGAGACCCAGTACTTC
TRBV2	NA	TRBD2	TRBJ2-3	CASTPVGEGDTQYF	TGTGCCAGCACTCCCGTAGGGGAGGGAGATACGCAGTATTTT
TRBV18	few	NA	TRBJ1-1	CASAPQGPANTEAFF	TGTGCCAGCGCCCCCCAGGGGCCGGCGAACACTGAAGCTTTCTTT
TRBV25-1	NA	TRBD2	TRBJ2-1	CASSVGLAGNEQFF	TGTGCCAGCAGTGTCGGACTAGCGGGAAATGAGCAGTTCTTC
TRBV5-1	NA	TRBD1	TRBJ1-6	CASSTSDRVDNSPLHF	TGCGCCAGCAGCACTTCTGACAGGGTCGATAATTCACCCCTCCACTTT
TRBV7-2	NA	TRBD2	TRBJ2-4	CASSPRGGRGANIQYF	TGTGCCAGCAGCCCCCGGGGCGGGAGGGGGGCGAACATTCAGTACTTC
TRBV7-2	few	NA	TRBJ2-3	CASSSTSLGGQYF	TGTGCCAGCAGCTCTACTAGCCTGGGGGGGCAGTATTTT
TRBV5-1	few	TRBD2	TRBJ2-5	CASSSRLAGGEQETQYF	TGCGCCAGCAGCTCCAGACTAGCGGGAGGGGAACAAGAGACCCAGTACTTC
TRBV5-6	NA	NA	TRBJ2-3	CASSLGTRGFGADTQYF	TGTGCCAGCAGCTTGGGGACCCGGGGGTTTGGGGCAGATACGCAGTATTTT
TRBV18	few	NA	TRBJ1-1	CASSLQNTEAFF	TGTGCCAGCTCACTCCAAAACACTGAAGCTTTCTTT
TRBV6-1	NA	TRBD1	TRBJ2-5	CASSARQGGWETQYF	TGTGCCAGCAGTGCGAGACAGGGGGGGTGGGAGACCCAGTACTTC
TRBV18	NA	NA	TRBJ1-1	CASSPTGGRTEAFF	TGTGCCAGCTCACCAACGGGGGGCCGGACTGAAGCTTTCTTT
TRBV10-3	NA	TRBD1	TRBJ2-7	CAISGGTGGYEQYF	TGTGCCATCAGTGGGGGGACAGGGGGATACGAGCAGTACTTC